Listed here are 28 T cell receptor beta chains from one sample, sequenced in a study of early T cells in non-severe SARS-CoV-2 infection. TCRdb re-called the 5' RACE reads with MiXCR, one entry per CDR3 protein. The sample consists of some 120,000 distinct CDR3 sequences, more than 12% of them appearing once. The sample was whole blood. These receptors were collected from an adult who was a healthcare worker with PCR-confirmed SARS-CoV-2 infection or an uninfected control (not recorded which).

The chain links TRBV5-1 to TRBJ1-1; TRBD1 is a possible D gene (5 bases). This CDR3 spans 14 amino acids. Germline CDR1 is SGHRS and CDR2 is YFSETQ. V lost 2 bases and J 4 bases, leaving 12 bases between the germline ends. CDR3 bases: TGCGCCAGCAGCTTCGGAGGGGTTAGCACTGAAGCTTTCTTT. Translating gives CASSFGGVSTEAFF.

This chain connects TRBV18 to TRBJ2-3; tentative D call: TRBD2 (5 bases). Trimming cost V 1 base and J 0 bases, with 11 bases left between them. Germline V CDR1 and CDR2: KGHSH, LQKENI. The CDR3 runs to 16 residues. The CDR3 spells CASSPRRTSSTDTQYF. CDR3 DNA sequence: TGTGCCAGCTCACCACGCCGGACTTCTAGCACAGATACGCAGTATTTT.

This clonotype was counted between two and nine times. The gene calls are TRBV7-9 and TRBJ2-1, with D unclear. The CDR3 covers 11 residues. The V and J ends lost 6 bases and 9 bases respectively, with 9 bases between them. The V gene's germline CDR1 is SEHNR and CDR2 FQNEAQ (reference sequence). The CDR3 region has the DNA TGTGCCAGCAGAAAATCGGGTGAGCAGTTCTTC. Its protein product is CASRKSGEQFF.

This clonotype was seen only a few times. The rearrangement uses TRBV3-1 and TRBJ2-7, with 8 bases fitting TRBD2. V gave up 1 base and J gave up 5 bases; unmatched junction bases: 7. CDR1 LGHDT and CDR2 YNNKEL come from the germline V gene (reference sequence). The CDR3 sequence is 15 residues long. CDR3 sequence (DNA): TGTGCCAGCAGCCAAGTTCTCGCGGGGGGAGACGAGCAGTACTTC. Translated, it gives CASSQVLAGGDEQYF.

This clonotype was observed many times. V is TRBV4-2 and J is TRBJ2-1; D may be TRBD2 (6 bases). Trimming took 3 bases from V and 3 from J, leaving 15 bases between them. The length of the CDR3 is 16 residues. Germline CDR1 and CDR2: LGHNA and YNFKEQ. CDR3 sequence: CASSQDAWRGYNEQFF. DNA for the CDR3: TGTGCCAGCAGCCAGGACGCATGGCGGGGCTACAATGAGCAGTTCTTC.

There are many counts of this clonotype. This sequence joins TRBV7-9 and TRBJ2-2, with 8 bases matching TRBD1. Trimming cost V 4 bases and J 5 bases; bases outside gene matches: 6. The CDR3 length is 15 residues. Looked up from germline, CDR1 is SEHNR and CDR2 is FQNEAQ (reference sequence). CDR3 DNA: TGTGCCAGCAGCTCCGGACAGGGTACGACCGGGGAGCTGTTTTTT. This codes for CASSSGQGTTGELFF.

The table lists this clonotype with many counts. The chain joins TRBV7-9 to TRBJ2-7, with 7 bases that match TRBD1. CDR1 is SEHNR, CDR2 FQNEAQ, per germline (reference sequence). V lost 0 bases to trimming and J lost 2 bases; unmatched junction nucleotides: 7. The CDR3 runs 16 residues. The CDR3 bases are TGTGCCAGCAGCTTAGCCGGGGACAGTTTCACCTACGAGCAGTACTTC. Residues: CASSLAGDSFTYEQYF.

The V call is TRBV5-6, the J call TRBJ2-4; maybe TRBD1 (5 bases). The germline CDR1 and CDR2 sequences are SGHDT and YYEEEE. Trimming shortened V by 3 bases and J by 8 bases, and 18 bases separated the two germline ends. The CDR3 is 15 amino acids. Here the CDR3 reads CASSSWTLGAYIQYF. For the CDR3, the DNA is TGTGCCAGCAGCTCCTGGACCCTTGGGGCATACATTCAGTACTTC. Drawing the rest from reference TRBV5-6 and TRBJ2-4, the complete variable domain is DAGVTQSPTHLIKTRGQQVTLRCSPKSGHDTVSWYQQALGQGPQFIFQYYEEEERQRGNFPDRFSGHQFPNYSSELNVNALLLGDSALYLCASSSWTLGAYIQYFGAGTRLSVL.

The rearrangement joins TRBV3-1 to TRBJ2-7, with a possible D match to TRBD1 (5 bases). This CDR3 region has 14 residues. CDR1 is LGHDT and CDR2 is YNNKEL in the germline V gene (reference sequence). V lost 4 bases, J lost 2 bases, and 12 bases lay in between. Here the CDR3 DNA reads TGTGCCAGCAGCCTCGACAGCTCGCCCTACGAGCAGTACTTC. Amino acid sequence: CASSLDSSPYEQYF.

This clonotype occurred a few times. The chain is built from TRBV29-1 and TRBJ2-7, with D perhaps matching TRBD2 (5 bases). Germline loops: CDR1 SQVTM, CDR2 ANQGSEA. CDR3 size: 11 residues. Trimming took off 7 bases at V and 7 bases at J, with 14 bases between the two ends. CDR3 sequence reads: CSGASGREQYF. Here the CDR3 DNA reads TGCAGCGGGGCCTCTGGGAGAGAGCAGTACTTC.

This clonotype came up many times. The V call is TRBV30, the J call TRBJ2-2, with D maybe TRBD1 (6 bases). The CDR3 consists of 12 residues. V was clipped by 1 base and J by 6 bases, with 6 bases between them. Germline CDR1 reads GTSNPN; CDR2 reads SVGIG (reference sequence). CDR3 region: CAWSGGPGELFF. DNA for the CDR3: TGTGCCTGGAGTGGGGGGCCCGGGGAGCTGTTTTTT.

The chain has TRBV7-2 and TRBJ2-1, with TRBD2 matching 14 bases. Unmatched junction bases numbered 13, after V lost 5 bases and J lost 7 bases. The CDR3 totals 18 residues. Per germline, CDR1 SGHTA and CDR2 FQGNSA. The CDR3 sequence is CASSRLGLAGVRRNEQFF. The CDR3 nucleotides read TGTGCCAGCAGCCGCCTGGGACTAGCGGGGGTAAGACGGAATGAGCAGTTCTTC.

This chain's CDR3 is CASSYQGGTTGELFF. The DNA of the CDR3 is TGTGCCAGCAGCTATCAAGGGGGGACCACCGGGGAGCTGTTTTTT. V usage is TRBV12-3 or TRBV12-4 and J usage is TRBJ2-2; D may correspond to TRBD1 or TRBD2 (6 bases each). V shed 6 bases and J shed 4 bases, with 15 bases lying between them. The CDR3 is 15 amino acids.

The chain uses TRBV20-1 and TRBJ2-1; either TRBD1 or TRBD2 may fit D (5 bases each). The CDR3 covers 13 residues. The V gene's germline CDR1 is DFQATT and CDR2 SNEGSKA (reference sequence). With 4 bases removed from V and 5 bases from J, the gap between germline ends came to 12 bases. In DNA form, the CDR3 reads TGCAGTGCTACCGGGACGGGTAACAATGAGCAGTTCTTC. Translated: CSATGTGNNEQFF.

This sequence joins TRBV3-1 and TRBJ1-2; no clear D. The V gene's germline CDR1 is LGHDT and CDR2 YNNKEL (reference sequence). Trimming left V 4 bases short and J 4 bases short, with 16 bases between. This CDR3 spans 15 amino acids. The CDR3 DNA is TGTGCCAGCAGCCCCGGAGGTAGGAGCGGCTATGGCTACACCTTC. It specifies CASSPGGRSGYGYTF.

V usage is TRBV6-1 and J usage is TRBJ1-1, with no clear D. Deletions cut 2 bases from V and 11 bases from J, with 9 bases between. CDR1 and CDR2 from the germline V gene are MNHNS and SASEGT. This CDR3 spans 11 amino acids. The CDR3 reads CASSEYGWAFF. The CDR3 region has the DNA TGTGCCAGCAGTGAATATGGTTGGGCTTTCTTT.

This clonotype was detected only a few times. The chain links TRBV20-1 to TRBJ1-1; D gene ambiguous. CDR1 is DFQATT and CDR2 is SNEGSKA in the germline V gene (reference sequence). V lost 2 bases and J 10 bases, leaving 11 bases between the germline ends. This CDR3 spans 11 amino acids. CDR3 sequence (DNA): TGCAGTGCTAGATTCGAGGGATTAGCTTTCTTT. Its translation: CSARFEGLAFF.

The chain joins TRBV12-3 or TRBV12-4 to TRBJ1-2, with D unresolved. The CDR3 totals 12 residues. Trimming cost V 3 bases and J 4 bases, with 6 bases left between them. The CDR3 DNA sequence: TGTGCCAGCAGTTTGAACGGCTATGGCTACACCTTC. It encodes CASSLNGYGYTF.

V gene TRBV20-1 combines with J gene TRBJ2-3; no clear D gene. V was clipped by 5 bases and J by 6 bases, with 9 bases between them. Germline-derived CDR1 and CDR2 are DFQATT and SNEGSKA (reference sequence). The length of the CDR3 is 11 residues. The CDR3, as DNA: TGCAGTGCTCAGACGGAGGATACGCAGTATTTT. Its translation: CSAQTEDTQYF.

This clonotype was observed a handful of times. The chain employs TRBV12-3 or TRBV12-4 and TRBJ2-5, with D possibly TRBD2 on 6 matching bases. The CDR3 covers 13 residues. The ends were cut back, 2 bases at V and 5 bases at J, with 9 bases in the middle. This CDR3 is CASSLSGGETQYF. CDR3 sequence (DNA): TGTGCCAGCAGTTTAAGCGGAGGGGAGACCCAGTACTTC.

This clonotype showed up just a few times. This rearrangement joins TRBV1 to TRBJ1-6. TRBV1 counts as a pseudogene. The CDR3 consists of 16 residues. The CDR3 spells CTSSPTGRGLGSPLHF. In nucleotides, the CDR3 is TGCACCAGCAGCCCGACGGGGAGGGGGTTAGGTTCACCCCTCCACTTT.

This clonotype was observed at least ten times. The gene calls are TRBV27 and TRBJ1-1; D not resolved. The CDR3 extends over 14 amino acids. Trimming took off 5 bases at V and 0 bases at J, with 10 bases between the two ends. Germline CDR1 is MNHEY and CDR2 is SMNVEV (reference sequence). CDR3 coding DNA: TGTGCCAGCAGTCTAAATGTCCTGAACACTGAAGCTTTCTTT. This sequence encodes CASSLNVLNTEAFF.

The rearrangement uses TRBV6-6 and TRBJ2-7, with D hard to call. Trimming cost V 0 bases and J 6 bases, with 12 bases left between them. This CDR3 region has 14 residues. The germline V gene encodes CDR1 MNHNY and CDR2 SVGAGI (reference sequence). This CDR3 reads CASSYSGTSGEQYF. The CDR3 DNA reads as TGTGCCAGCAGTTACTCGGGCACCTCCGGCGAGCAGTACTTC.

This clonotype occurred a few times. The chain employs TRBV11-2 and TRBJ2-7; TRBD2 aligns across 10 bases. The germline V gene has CDR1 SGHAT and CDR2 FQNNGV. This CDR3 contains 14 residues. V was clipped by 4 bases and J by 2 bases; unmatched bases: 2. The CDR3 loop reads CASSSTSGAYEQYF. Written as DNA, the CDR3 is TGTGCCAGCAGCTCTACTAGCGGGGCCTACGAGCAGTACTTC.

The table lists this clonotype with a few counts. The genes are TRBV6-5 and TRBJ2-7, with 10 bases aligning to TRBD1. The CDR3 sequence is 12 residues long. V dropped 9 bases and J dropped 4; count of bases not matched to a gene: 3. Germline CDR1 and CDR2: MNHEY and SVGAGI. CDR3 residues: CASWDRGYEQYF. As DNA, the CDR3 is TGTGCCAGTTGGGACAGGGGATACGAGCAGTACTTC.

The gene calls are TRBV7-2 and TRBJ2-5; a weak D match, TRBD1 (5 bases). With 7 bases removed from V and 2 bases from J, the gap between germline ends came to 11 bases. Looked up from germline, CDR1 is SGHTA and CDR2 is FQGNSA. The CDR3 spans 13 residues. The CDR3 loop is CASTLRGQETQYF. The CDR3, as DNA: TGTGCCAGCACCCTTAGGGGTCAAGAGACCCAGTACTTC.

The CDR3 nucleotides read TGTGCCAGCAGCTTCGGAGCGGGGGGCACAGATACGCAGTATTTT. This sequence encodes CASSFGAGGTDTQYF. This chain links TRBV11-3 with TRBJ2-3; 8 nucleotides agree with TRBD2. J gave up 1 base and V 3 bases, and 3 bases lay outside the gene matches. The CDR3 has 15 residues. Germline-derived CDR1 and CDR2 are SGHNT and YENEEA.

This clonotype was detected ten times or more. The J gene is TRBJ1-1, the V gene TRBV27; D ambiguous. Deletions cut 6 bases from V and 5 bases from J, with 10 bases between. Germline V gene data show CDR1 as MNHEY and CDR2 as SMNVEV (reference sequence). The CDR3 runs to 12 residues. The CDR3 DNA sequence: TGTGCCAGCAGACACCCGGGGACTGAAGCTTTCTTT. As protein: CASRHPGTEAFF.